These 22 T cell receptor beta chains originate from one sample sequenced in a study of blood T cell repertoires in COVID-19 (dated by TCRdb to 2020 to 2022). Receptor amplification or capture employed the immunoSEQ multiplex PCR assay. TCRdb's version of the immuneACCESS table is confined to in-frame rearrangements and falls short of the full clone set. An unresolved V gene accounts for under half of the shortfall where checked; the remainder is of unknown origin. Here the sample has approximately 300,000 clones; more than 70% occur a single time. The ten biggest clones cover under 2% of the sample. Source material: peripheral blood. The receptors here all came from a woman aged 45-59 years with acute or convalescent COVID-19.

This clone was counted only a few times. The V gene is TRBV6-6, the J gene TRBJ1-5; 8 bases agree with TRBD1. The CDR3 loop spans 17 amino acids. V was clipped by 5 bases and J by 3 bases; unmatched bases: 12. Looked up from germline, CDR1 is MNHNY and CDR2 is SVGAGI (reference sequence). In DNA form, the CDR3 reads TGTGCCAGCAGTCCGAGAACAGGGGGTTATACCAATCAGCCCCAGCATTTT. Its protein is CASSPRTGGYTNQPQHF.

V is TRBV7-9 and J is TRBJ1-1; the D is unclear. The germline V gene has CDR1 SEHNR and CDR2 FQNEAQ (reference sequence). The CDR3 length is 12 residues. The germline V and J ends were trimmed by 0 bases and 11 bases, with 10 bases remaining between them. DNA of the CDR3: TGTGCCAGCAGCTTAGCCGTGGGAGACGCTTTCTTT. This translates into CASSLAVGDAFF.

This clone appeared a single time. The chain couples TRBV5-1 to TRBJ2-1; D is unresolved. Trimming removed 1 base from V and 10 bases from J, with 9 bases in between. This CDR3 has 12 residues. Looked up from germline, CDR1 is SGHRS and CDR2 is YFSETQ. The CDR3 loop is CASSLLAEEQFF. CDR3 bases: TGCGCCAGCAGCTTGTTGGCCGAAGAGCAGTTCTTC.

The V call is TRBV7-2, the J call TRBJ1-1; tentative D call: TRBD1 (5 bases). With 4 bases removed from V and 4 bases from J, the gap between germline ends came to 16 bases. In germline, CDR1 is SGHTA, CDR2 FQGNSA. This CDR3 spans 15 amino acids. CDR3 in amino acids: CASSWWGEGSTEAFF. The CDR3 DNA is TGTGCCAGCAGCTGGTGGGGGGAGGGGAGCACTGAAGCTTTCTTT.

The CDR3 DNA follows: TGTGCCAGCAGTTTACTCGGGGGGGAGACCCAGTACTTC. Residues: CASSLLGGETQYF. The chain combines TRBV28 with TRBJ2-5; 7 bases fit TRBD2. The CDR3 sequence is 13 residues long. Germline lookup yields CDR1 MDHEN and CDR2 SYDVKM. Losses at the gene ends were 2 bases for V and 5 bases for J; bases not matched to a gene: 2.

The rearrangement joins TRBV19 to TRBJ1-5; weak D call: TRBD1 (6 bases). CDR1 is LNHDA and CDR2 is SQIVND in the germline V gene (reference sequence). The length of the CDR3 is 13 residues. V was pared by 2 bases and J by 8 bases, with 10 bases between. The CDR3, as DNA: TGTGCCAGTAGTATATCACCAGGGGAGCCCCAGCATTTT. It translates to CASSISPGEPQHF.

The V and J genes are TRBV4-1 and TRBJ2-6, with D perhaps TRBD1 (5 bases). V was cut by 4 bases and J by 3 bases, with 13 bases left in between. The CDR3 contains 16 residues. The germline V gene has CDR1 MGHRA and CDR2 YSYEKL. CDR3 DNA sequence: TGCGCCAGCAGCCCCGACCGGCAGGGTGGGGCCAACGTCCTGACTTTC. Translation gives CASSPDRQGGANVLTF.

The chain uses TRBV5-4 and TRBJ2-2, with TRBD2 matching over 8 bases. The V segment lost 0 bases and the J segment 8 bases; nucleotides outside the gene matches: 9. This CDR3 has 16 residues. Germline V lookup: CDR1 SGHNT, CDR2 YYREEE (reference sequence). This CDR3 reads CASSLGVGRAGGELFF. The DNA of the CDR3 is TGTGCCAGCAGCTTGGGGGTCGGGAGGGCCGGAGGGGAGCTGTTTTTT.

This chain connects TRBV12-3 or TRBV12-4 to TRBJ2-7; D is possibly TRBD1 (6 bases). The CDR3 runs to 13 residues. Trimming took off 7 bases at V and 1 base at J, with 11 bases between the two ends. In DNA, the CDR3 is TGTGCCAGCACCCCGGACAGTTCCTACGAGCAGTACTTC. The encoded protein is CASTPDSSYEQYF.

This chain joins TRBV18 and TRBJ1-2, with 7 bases that match TRBD1. Looked up from germline, CDR1 is KGHSH and CDR2 is LQKENI. The CDR3 has 14 residues. Unmatched junction bases numbered 2, after V lost 0 bases and J lost 4 bases. The CDR3 protein is CASSPPAGGYGYTF. The DNA of the CDR3 is TGTGCCAGCTCACCACCGGCAGGGGGCTATGGCTACACCTTC.

This clone showed up just a few times. The rearrangement uses TRBV7-8 and TRBJ2-7, with 9 nucleotides matching TRBD1. With 3 bases clipped from V and 3 bases from J, the junction kept 6 bases outside the gene matches. The CDR3 has 15 amino acids. Germline lookup yields CDR1 SGHVS and CDR2 FQNEAQ. The CDR3 loop reads CASSLVGTGFYEQYF. Written as DNA, the CDR3 is TGTGCCAGCAGCTTGGTCGGGACAGGGTTCTACGAGCAGTACTTC.

CDR3 DNA sequence: TGTGCCAGCAGCTTAAGCAGCGGGAGAGGGTACGAGCAGTACTTC. This translates into CASSLSSGRGYEQYF. The chain is built from TRBV7-3 and TRBJ2-7, with 8 bases lining up with TRBD2. V was clipped by 1 base and J by 4 bases; unmatched bases: 6. The CDR3 extends over 15 amino acids. Germline values: CDR1 SGHTA, CDR2 FQGTGA.

Comment on this clone: An end of the junction differs from the germline gene, which may be a read error. This chain connects TRBV2 to TRBJ1-1; the match to TRBD1 covers 7 bases. The CDR3 contains 13 residues. Germline V CDR1 and CDR2: SNHLY, FYNNEI. CDR3 sequence reads: CASRVTWRGPPGF. CDR3 DNA: TGTGCCAGTCGGGTGACATGGAGGGGGCCCCCCGGATTT.

V gene TRBV6-2 or TRBV6-3 combines with J gene TRBJ1-5; the match to TRBD1 covers 7 bases. Per germline, CDR1 MNHEY and CDR2 SVGEGT. The CDR3 is 16 amino acids. With V trimmed by 6 bases and J by 6 bases, 14 bases remained unmatched. CDR3 amino acids: CASSKDRAVNGQPQHF. The CDR3 bases are TGTGCCAGCAGCAAAGACAGGGCGGTCAACGGTCAGCCCCAGCATTTT.

The V call is TRBV19, the J call TRBJ2-7; possible D gene TRBD2, 7 bases. CDR3 length: 14 amino acids. Trimming shortened V by 5 bases and J by 4 bases, and 15 bases separated the two germline ends. Germline CDR1 is LNHDA and CDR2 is SQIVND (reference sequence). The CDR3 region has the DNA TGTGCCAGTAGTCAGGGGCTAGCGGATTACGAGCAGTACTTC. Its protein product is CASSQGLADYEQYF.

The chain recombines TRBV12-3 or TRBV12-4 with TRBJ1-6, with a tentative D call TRBD1 (6 bases). V was shortened by 8 bases and J by 6 bases, with 11 bases between the two germline ends. The CDR3 is made up of 13 amino acids. This chain's CDR3 is CASATGGNSPLHF. The CDR3 nucleotides read TGTGCCAGCGCGACAGGAGGTAATTCACCCCTCCACTTT.

The gene calls are TRBV6-5 and TRBJ1-6, with 9 positions matching TRBD1. Germline-derived CDR1 and CDR2 are MNHEY and SVGAGI. Unmatched junction bases numbered 6, after V lost 5 bases and J lost 7 bases. The CDR3 sequence is 15 residues long. The CDR3 is CASSHETGGNSPLHF. The CDR3 DNA is TGTGCCAGCAGTCACGAAACAGGGGGCAATTCACCCCTCCACTTT.

V is TRBV11-1 and J is TRBJ2-3, with no clear D. The germline V and J ends were trimmed by 1 base and 3 bases, with 5 bases remaining between them. CDR3 length: 13 amino acids. From germline, CDR1 is SGHAT and CDR2 FQDESV (reference sequence). The CDR3 nucleotides are TGTGCCAGCAGCTTAGGAGAAACAGATACGCAGTATTTT. This gives the protein CASSLGETDTQYF.

V gene TRBV11-3 combines with J gene TRBJ2-1, with 10 bases fitting TRBD1. V dropped 5 bases and J dropped 7; count of bases not matched to a gene: 8. Per the germline V gene, CDR1 is SGHNT and CDR2 is YENEEA. The CDR3 has 15 residues. The DNA for the CDR3 is TGTGCCAGCAGCGACAGGGGGCACAATCTTAATGAGCAGTTCTTC. Translating gives CASSDRGHNLNEQFF.

This chain connects TRBV7-9 to TRBJ2-7; TRBD2 might be the D (5 bases). The V gene's germline CDR1 is SEHNR and CDR2 FQNEAQ (reference sequence). Trimming left V 4 bases short and J 2 bases short, with 15 bases between. The length of the CDR3 is 15 residues. CDR3 loop: CASSSPLEVTYEQYF. The CDR3 nucleotides are TGTGCCAGCAGCTCCCCTTTGGAGGTAACCTACGAGCAGTACTTC.

This chain uses TRBV7-6 with TRBJ1-4; weak D call: TRBD1 (5 bases). Germline CDR1 and CDR2: SGHVS and FNYEAQ. The CDR3 consists of 16 residues. Trimming left V 5 bases short and J 8 bases short, with 21 bases between. The chain's CDR3 is CASSLQGPGRQEKLFF. In nucleotides, the CDR3 is TGTGCCAGCAGCCTCCAGGGTCCCGGGAGGCAGGAAAAACTGTTTTTT. Full variable domain (rest looked up from reference TRBV7-6 and TRBJ1-4): GAGVSQSPRYKVTKRGQDVALRCDPISGHVSLYWYRQALGQGPEFLTYFNYEAQQDKSGLPNDRFSAERPEGSISTLTIQRTEQRDSAMYRCASSLQGPGRQEKLFFGSGTQLSVL.

The chain has TRBV5-1 and TRBJ2-7; D not resolved. This CDR3 comprises 15 residues. The V gene's germline CDR1 is SGHRS and CDR2 YFSETQ. The V gene lost 4 bases and the J gene lost 3 bases, with 17 bases spanning the gap. The CDR3 DNA is TGCGCCAGCAGCCCAAGTGTAGCCGAGAACTACGAGCAGTACTTC. Its translation: CASSPSVAENYEQYF.